The T cell receptor beta chain under discussion was sequenced for a study of CD4 and CD8 cells across lung adenocarcinoma regions. TCRdb processed the PCR reads anew with MiXCR; each CDR3 protein has one entry. Of roughly 10,000 distinct CDR3 sequences in the sample, roughly half are singletons; the top ten hold around 18%. The patients had localized lung adenocarcinoma, a non-small cell subtype. The CDR3 has 16 amino acids. The V end lost 1 base, the J end lost 5 bases, and 15 bases lay between the germline ends. From germline, CDR1 is LGHNA and CDR2 YSLEER. Ten or more counts support this clonotype.

Material: CD4+ T cells from the margin of a lung tumor. The gene calls are TRBV4-3 and TRBJ2-1, with no clear D. This TCR was sampled from a male donor with lung adenocarcinoma. The CD4 and CD8 labels of this study may be unreliable. The CDR3 DNA follows: TGCGCCAGCAGCCAAGCCCCCCCCGGAGATCACAATGAGCAGTTCTTC. This translates into CASSQAPPGDHNEQFF.